Listed below are T cell receptor beta chains from one sample, sequenced in a study of PD-1 blockade in classical Hodgkin lymphoma. Assay: immunoSEQ multiplex PCR; the TCRdb copy retains only in-frame clones and omits some. The top ten hold 17% of the sample, which has approximately 84,000 clones, over 80% seen once. The material sequenced was peripheral blood mononuclear cells (PBMCs), taken before the fourth cycle of nivolumab. The receptors shown here come from a human donor with classical Hodgkin lymphoma. CDR3s include the opening cysteine and the closing phenylalanine or tryptophan. The order of the fields is V gene, clone size, D gene, J gene, CDR3 DNA, CDR3 protein. D genes are given only for firm matches. The size field is filled for only some rows; it gives once, few, many or a size class.

>TRBV15|NA|NA|TRBJ2-7
TGTGCCACCAGCAGAGTTCAGGGTTACGAGCAGTACTTC
CATSRVQGYEQYF
>TRBV9|NA|NA|TRBJ1-1
TGTGCCAGCAGCGCCCCTGAAGCTTTCTTT
CASSAPEAFF
>TRBV28|NA|NA|TRBJ2-7
TGTGCCAGCAGTTTGCTTTCCGAGCAGTACTTC
CASSLLSEQYF
>TRBV6-1|NA|TRBD1|TRBJ2-7
TGTGCCAGCAACCGGGACAGGGCTTCCTACGAGCAGTACTTC
CASNRDRASYEQYF
>TRBV6-5|NA|TRBD2|TRBJ2-7
TGTGCCAGCACCCGGACTAGCGGGAGTGGGCAGTACTTC
CASTRTSGSGQYF
>TRBV13|NA|TRBD2|TRBJ2-7
TGTGCCAGCAGCCGACTAGCGCTTACCTACGAGCAGTACTTC
CASSRLALTYEQYF
>TRBV5-4|NA|TRBD2|TRBJ2-7
TGTGCCAGCAGCTTCCAACCGGGAGGTCCCTACGAGCAGTACTTC
CASSFQPGGPYEQYF
>TRBV27|NA|NA|TRBJ1-1
TGTGCCAGCAGCCACAGGAGGATCCAAATGAACACTGAAGCTTTCTTT
CASSHRRIQMNTEAFF
>TRBV2|NA|NA|TRBJ1-1
TGTGCCAGCGCTCCCAGCCCAGGGAACACTGAAGCTTTCTTT
CASAPSPGNTEAFF
>TRBV10-3|NA|NA|TRBJ2-2
TGTGCCATCACCCCGGTGGTGGGGGACACCGGGGAGCTGTTTTTT
CAITPVVGDTGELFF
>TRBV2|NA|NA|TRBJ1-3
TGTGCCAGCAGTGACCCCACTTCTTACTCTGGAAACACCATATATTTT
CASSDPTSYSGNTIYF
>TRBV7-9|once|NA|TRBJ2-1
TGTGCCAGCAGCGATCCTTCGGATGAGCAGTTCTTC
CASSDPSDEQFF
>TRBV5-1|NA|NA|TRBJ1-4
TGCGCCAGCAGCTTGGACGGAACAACTAATGAAAAACTGTTTTTT
CASSLDGTTNEKLFF
>TRBV5-1|NA|NA|TRBJ2-7
TGCGCCAGCAGCTTGAACAGGGCCTACGAGCAGTACTTC
CASSLNRAYEQYF
>TRBV5-1|NA|NA|TRBJ1-4
TGCGCCAGCAGCGATCCCCAGGGCCCGGGAAATGAAAAACTGTTTTTT
CASSDPQGPGNEKLFF
>TRBV6-5|NA|NA|TRBJ2-7
TGTGCCAGCAGTGTAGGGACGGACGAGCAGTACTTC
CASSVGTDEQYF
>TRBV28|NA|NA|TRBJ2-1
TGTGCCAGCAGTTCTACCGGGACATACTCCTACAATGAGCAGTTCTTC
CASSSTGTYSYNEQFF
>TRBV7-7|NA|TRBD1|TRBJ1-4
TGTGCCAGCAGTCAGGGGGGCGGTTTAGGTGAAAAACTGTTTTTT
CASSQGGGLGEKLFF
>TRBV2|NA|NA|TRBJ2-1
TGTGCCAGCATGGGGTTCAATGAGCAGTTCTTC
CASMGFNEQFF
>TRBV5-4|NA|TRBD2|TRBJ2-1
TGTGCCAGCAGAACCCTTAGCGGGAGCTCCTACAATGAGCAGTTCTTC
CASRTLSGSSYNEQFF
>TRBV28|NA|NA|TRBJ1-1
TGTGCCAGCAGCTCGGGGAACACTGAAGCTTTCTTT
CASSSGNTEAFF
>TRBV6-5|NA|TRBD1|TRBJ1-5
TGTGCCAGCAGTTACAGACAGGGCTATCAGCCCCAGCATTTT
CASSYRQGYQPQHF